The 4 T cell receptor beta chains given below trace back to one sample, sequenced in a study of T cell responses to AZD1222 COVID-19 vaccine. Measured with immunoSEQ multiplex PCR; TCRdb has only the in-frame clones, and not every one. Of around 120,000 clones listed, over 85% are singletons. The sample was peripheral blood, taken on day 0 of AZD1222 vaccination. The origin of the receptors is an adult in good health.

The V and J genes are TRBV4-1 and TRBJ1-2; 9 positions match TRBD1. After removal of 1 base from V and 3 bases from J, the junction contained 6 bases not matched to a gene. This CDR3 is 16 amino acids long. From germline, CDR1 is MGHRA and CDR2 YSYEKL. In nucleotides, the CDR3 is TGCGCCAGCAGCCAAGGGGTCAGGGACAGGGACTATGGCTACACCTTC. It encodes CASSQGVRDRDYGYTF.

The chain employs TRBV5-4 and TRBJ2-4; TRBD1 might be the D (5 bases). Trimming left V 4 bases short and J 3 bases short, with 11 bases between. The germline V gene encodes CDR1 SGHNT and CDR2 YYREEE (reference sequence). The CDR3 length is 14 residues. CDR3 sequence: CASSNQGFKNIQYF. DNA for the CDR3: TGTGCCAGCAGCAACCAGGGTTTCAAAAACATTCAGTACTTC.

This sequence joins TRBV5-4 and TRBJ2-5, with TRBD2 matching over 8 bases. The CDR3 length is 14 residues. The germline V gene encodes CDR1 SGHNT and CDR2 YYREEE (reference sequence). Trimming cost V 2 bases and J 2 bases; bases outside gene matches: 2. The DNA for the CDR3 is TGTGCCAGCAGCTTCGGGAGGGGACAAGAGACCCAGTACTTC. Amino acid sequence: CASSFGRGQETQYF.

The rearrangement uses TRBV15 and TRBJ1-5; the D is unclear. V lost 3 bases and J lost 6, with 12 bases in between. Germline assignment: CDR1 LNHNV and CDR2 YYDKDF (reference sequence). CDR3 length: 14 residues. DNA of the CDR3: TGTGCCACCAGCAGGGAGGCTATAGGTCAGCCCCAGCATTTT. Residues: CATSREAIGQPQHF.